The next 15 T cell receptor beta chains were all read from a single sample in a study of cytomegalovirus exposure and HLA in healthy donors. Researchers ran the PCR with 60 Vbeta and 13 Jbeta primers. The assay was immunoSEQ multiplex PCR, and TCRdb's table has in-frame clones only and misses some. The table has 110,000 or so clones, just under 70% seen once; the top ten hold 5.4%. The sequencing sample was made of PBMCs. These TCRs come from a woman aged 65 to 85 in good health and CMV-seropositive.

The CDR3 region is CASSVAGGGSYNEQFF. The CDR3 DNA sequence: TGTGCCAGCAGCGTAGCTGGGGGGGGCTCCTACAATGAGCAGTTCTTC. The chain couples TRBV9 to TRBJ2-1, with 7 bases that match TRBD2. Germline V gene sequence: CDR1 SGDLS, CDR2 YYNGEE. CDR3 length: 16 residues. V was pared by 0 bases and J by 0 bases, with 3 bases of the junction left unmatched.

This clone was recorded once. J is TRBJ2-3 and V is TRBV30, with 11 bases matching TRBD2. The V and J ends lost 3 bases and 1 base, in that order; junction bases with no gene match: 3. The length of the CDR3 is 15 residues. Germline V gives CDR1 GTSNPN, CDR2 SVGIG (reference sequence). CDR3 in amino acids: CAWSILAGGTDTQYF. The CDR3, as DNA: TGTGCCTGGAGCATACTAGCGGGGGGCACAGATACGCAGTATTTT.

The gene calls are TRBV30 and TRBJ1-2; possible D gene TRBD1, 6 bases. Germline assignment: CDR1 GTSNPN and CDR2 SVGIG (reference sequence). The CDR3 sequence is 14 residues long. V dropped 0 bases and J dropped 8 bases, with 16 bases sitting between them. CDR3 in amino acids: CAWSVLEGGGGYTF. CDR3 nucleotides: TGTGCCTGGAGTGTCCTCGAAGGGGGTGGCGGCTACACCTTC.

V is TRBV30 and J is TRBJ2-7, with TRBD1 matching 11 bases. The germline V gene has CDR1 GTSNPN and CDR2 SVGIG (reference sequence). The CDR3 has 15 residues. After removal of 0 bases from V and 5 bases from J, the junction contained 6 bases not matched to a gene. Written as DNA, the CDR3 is TGTGCCTGGAGTGTCCTTTGGGACAGGGGGAACGAGCAGTACTTC. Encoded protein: CAWSVLWDRGNEQYF.

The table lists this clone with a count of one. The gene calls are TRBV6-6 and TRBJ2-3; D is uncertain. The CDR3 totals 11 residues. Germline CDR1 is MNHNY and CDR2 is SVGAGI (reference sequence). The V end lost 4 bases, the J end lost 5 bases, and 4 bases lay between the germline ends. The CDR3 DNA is TGTGCCAGCAGTTCACAAGATACGCAGTATTTT. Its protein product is CASSSQDTQYF.

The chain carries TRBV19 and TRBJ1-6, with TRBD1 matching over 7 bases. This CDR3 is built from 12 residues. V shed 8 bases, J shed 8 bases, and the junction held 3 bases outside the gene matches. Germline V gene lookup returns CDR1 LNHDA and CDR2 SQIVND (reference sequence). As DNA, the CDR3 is TGTGCCAGTGGCACAGGGGATTCACCCCTCCACTTT. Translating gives CASGTGDSPLHF.

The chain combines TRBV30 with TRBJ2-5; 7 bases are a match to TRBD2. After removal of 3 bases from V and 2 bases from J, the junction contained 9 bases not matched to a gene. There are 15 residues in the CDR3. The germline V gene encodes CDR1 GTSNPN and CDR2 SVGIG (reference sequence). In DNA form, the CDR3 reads TGTGCCTGGAGGGATGGGCTAGCGGCACAAGAGACCCAGTACTTC. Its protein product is CAWRDGLAAQETQYF.

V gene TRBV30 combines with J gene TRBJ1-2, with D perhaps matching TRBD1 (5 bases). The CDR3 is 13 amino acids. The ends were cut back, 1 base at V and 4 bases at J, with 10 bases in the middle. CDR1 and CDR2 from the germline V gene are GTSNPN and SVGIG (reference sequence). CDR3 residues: CAWSEGSPYGYTF. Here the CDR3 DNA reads TGTGCCTGGAGTGAGGGGTCCCCCTATGGCTACACCTTC.

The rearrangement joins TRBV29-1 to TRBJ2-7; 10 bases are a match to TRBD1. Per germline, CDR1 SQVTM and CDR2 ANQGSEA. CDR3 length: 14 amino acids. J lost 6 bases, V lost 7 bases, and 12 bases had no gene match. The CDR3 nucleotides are TGCAGCGGGGCTTCCGGGACAGGGGTGTCCGAGCAGTACTTC. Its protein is CSGASGTGVSEQYF.

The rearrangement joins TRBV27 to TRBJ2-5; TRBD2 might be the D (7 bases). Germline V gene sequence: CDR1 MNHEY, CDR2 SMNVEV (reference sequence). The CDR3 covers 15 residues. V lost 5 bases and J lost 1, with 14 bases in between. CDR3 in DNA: TGTGCCAGCAGTAGGGCGGGGGCGATCCAAGAGACCCAGTACTTC. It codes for CASSRAGAIQETQYF.

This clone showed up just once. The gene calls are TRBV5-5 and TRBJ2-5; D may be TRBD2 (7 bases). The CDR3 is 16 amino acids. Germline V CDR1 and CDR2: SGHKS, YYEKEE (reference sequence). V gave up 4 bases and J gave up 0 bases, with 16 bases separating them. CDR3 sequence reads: CASSLRGGPYQETQYF. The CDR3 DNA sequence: TGTGCCAGCAGCCTTCGCGGGGGCCCGTACCAAGAGACCCAGTACTTC.

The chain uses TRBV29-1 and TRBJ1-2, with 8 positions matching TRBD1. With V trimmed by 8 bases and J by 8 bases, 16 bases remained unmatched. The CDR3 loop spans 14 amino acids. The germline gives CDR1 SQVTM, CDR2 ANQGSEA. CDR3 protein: CSFLSGGQGGGYTF. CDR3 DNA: TGCAGCTTTTTGTCGGGAGGACAGGGCGGCGGCTACACCTTC.

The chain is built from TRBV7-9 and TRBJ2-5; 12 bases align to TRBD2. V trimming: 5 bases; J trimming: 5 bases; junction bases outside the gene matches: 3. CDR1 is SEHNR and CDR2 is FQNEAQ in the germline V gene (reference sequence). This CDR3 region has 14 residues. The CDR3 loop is CASSRTSGGETQYF. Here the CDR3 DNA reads TGTGCCAGCAGCCGAACTAGCGGGGGGGAGACCCAGTACTTC.

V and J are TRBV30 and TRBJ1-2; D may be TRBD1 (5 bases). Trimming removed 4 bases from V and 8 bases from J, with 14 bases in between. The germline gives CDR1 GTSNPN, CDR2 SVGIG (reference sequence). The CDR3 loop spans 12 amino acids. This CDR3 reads CAWILRGYGYTF. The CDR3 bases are TGTGCCTGGATCCTTCGGGGGTACGGCTACACCTTC.

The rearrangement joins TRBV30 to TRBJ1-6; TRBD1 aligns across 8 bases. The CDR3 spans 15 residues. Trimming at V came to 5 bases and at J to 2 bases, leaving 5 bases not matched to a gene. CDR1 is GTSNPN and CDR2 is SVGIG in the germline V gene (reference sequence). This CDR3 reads CAWETGETYNSPLHF. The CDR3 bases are TGTGCCTGGGAGACAGGGGAAACCTATAATTCACCCCTCCACTTT. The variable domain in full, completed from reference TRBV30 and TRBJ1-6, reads SQTIHQWPATLVQPVGSPLSLECTVEGTSNPNLYWYRQAAGRGLQLLFYSVGIGQISSEVPQNLSASRPQDRQFILSSKKLLLSDSGFYLCAWETGETYNSPLHFGNGTRLTVT.